This entry lists 23 T cell receptor beta chains sequenced from one sample in a study of T cells in Graves' hyperthyroidism and ophthalmopathy. The source material, RNA transcripts, was used to amplify TCR beta CDR3 regions. The primer set for the first-round RT-PCR of the TCR CDR3 was HTBI. From the multiplex PCR reads, TCRdb called clonotypes with MiXCR, one entry per CDR3 protein. The sample has hundreds of thousands of distinct CDR3 sequences; approximately 13% are singletons. The specimen sequenced was blood. These receptors were obtained from a woman aged 18-29 years with Graves' hyperthyroidism.

This clonotype was detected ten times or more. The germline gene is not matched at one end of the junction; a read error may be the cause. The chain joins TRBV7-7 to TRBJ2-1; D is unresolved. From germline, CDR1 is SSHAT and CDR2 FNYEAQ (reference sequence). The CDR3 has 13 amino acids. The CDR3 DNA sequence: TGTGCTAGCAGCCCGGGCCGCAACAATGAGCAGTTCTTC. It is translated as CASSPGRNNEQFF.

In this sample, this clonotype turned up many times. This rearrangement joins TRBV5-1 to TRBJ2-2; D remains unclear. This CDR3 is built from 16 residues. With 0 bases removed from V and 3 bases from J, the gap between germline ends came to 12 bases. Germline CDR1 SGHRS, CDR2 YFSETQ. CDR3: CASSLGISRYTGELFF. Written as DNA, the CDR3 is TGCGCCAGCAGCTTGGGTATCTCCAGATACACCGGGGAGCTGTTTTTT.

This clonotype was observed at least ten times. The chain has TRBV20-1 and TRBJ1-4; TRBD1 is a possible D gene (5 bases). The CDR3 runs 13 residues. Trimming removed 6 bases from V and 8 bases from J, with 16 bases in between. Germline V gene lookup returns CDR1 DFQATT and CDR2 SNEGSKA (reference sequence). This CDR3 reads CSAEDRSSEKLFF. The CDR3 DNA follows: TGCAGTGCCGAAGACAGATCTTCCGAAAAACTGTTTTTT.

This clonotype was seen ten or more times. V gene TRBV28 combines with J gene TRBJ1-1; TRBD1 matches at 8 bases. The germline V gene has CDR1 MDHEN and CDR2 SYDVKM. J lost 1 base, V lost 7 bases, and 5 bases had no gene match. The CDR3 runs to 14 residues. Here the CDR3 DNA reads TGTGCCAGCATCACGACAGGGGAGAACACTGAAGCTTTCTTT. The encoded protein is CASITTGENTEAFF.

There are a few counts of this clonotype. The V call is TRBV28, the J call TRBJ1-1, with D tentatively TRBD1 (6 bases). From germline, CDR1 is MDHEN and CDR2 SYDVKM. The CDR3 has 13 amino acids. Trimming took off 7 bases at V and 7 bases at J, with 16 bases between the two ends. CDR3 sequence reads: CASTLWGADEAFF. In DNA, the CDR3 is TGTGCCAGCACTCTCTGGGGGGCCGATGAAGCTTTCTTT.

This clonotype was recorded many times. This chain joins TRBV2 and TRBJ1-5; D gene ambiguous. CDR3 length equals 14 residues. From germline, CDR1 is SNHLY and CDR2 FYNNEI. V lost 9 bases, J lost 0 bases, and 12 bases lay in between. DNA of the CDR3: TGTGCCAGTGAACAGATTTATAGCAATCAGCCCCAGCATTTT. Translating it yields CASEQIYSNQPQHF. Combining the CDR3 with reference TRBV2 and TRBJ1-5 gives the whole variable domain EPEVTQTPSHQVTQMGQEVILRCVPISNHLYFYWYRQILGQKVEFLVSFYNNEISEKSEIFDDQFSVERPDGSNFTLKIRSTKLEDSAMYFCASEQIYSNQPQHFGDGTRLSIL.

This clonotype was seen many times. The CDR3 loop reads CASTGQMNTEAFF. CDR3 in DNA: TGTGCCAGCACGGGACAGATGAACACTGAAGCTTTCTTT. The chain links TRBV2 to TRBJ1-1; 7 bases line up with TRBD1. Trimming cost V 7 bases and J 0 bases; bases outside gene matches: 2. CDR1 and CDR2 (germline): SNHLY, FYNNEI. This CDR3 is 13 amino acids long.

In regard to this clonotype: This clone may be a read error of a much larger clone one base away. The chain is built from TRBV2 and TRBJ1-1; D might be TRBD1 (5 bases). V lost 7 bases and J lost 3, with 12 bases in between. The CDR3 totals 13 residues. The germline CDR1 and CDR2 sequences are SNHLY and FYNNEI. DNA for the CDR3: TGTGCCAGCAAGGTGGGGGAATACACTGAAGCTTTCTTT. Translating gives CASKVGEYTEAFF.

This clonotype was seen at least ten times. The chain carries TRBV2 and TRBJ1-2, with D possibly matching TRBD1 (5 bases). The germline gives CDR1 SNHLY, CDR2 FYNNEI. The CDR3 covers 12 residues. V gave up 7 bases and J gave up 6 bases, with 12 bases separating them. The CDR3 loop reads CASKKGVDGYTF. The CDR3 bases are TGTGCCAGCAAAAAAGGGGTAGATGGCTACACCTTC.

Only a few counts were recorded for this clonotype. The chain recombines TRBV5-4 with TRBJ2-3, with 7 bases matching TRBD2. The V segment lost 0 bases and the J segment 1 base; nucleotides outside the gene matches: 8. CDR1 and CDR2 from the germline V gene are SGHNT and YYREEE (reference sequence). The CDR3 totals 17 residues. CDR3 nucleotides: TGTGCCAGCAGCTTGGAGTGGGGAGGGTCTGGCACAGATACGCAGTATTTT. Its translation is CASSLEWGGSGTDTQYF.

Points on this clonotype: One end of the junction fails to match germline, which may point to a read error. The chain recombines TRBV27 with TRBJ1-2; TRBD1 aligns across 9 bases. The V gene's germline CDR1 is MNHEY and CDR2 SMNVEV (reference sequence). The CDR3 length is 14 residues. CDR3 nucleotides: TGTGTCAGCAGTTTAAGACAGGGGGGAAGAGGCTACACCTTC. This sequence encodes CVSSLRQGGRGYTF.

There are many counts of this clonotype. The chain carries TRBV28 and TRBJ2-5, with D perhaps being TRBD1 or TRBD2 (7 bases each). V gave up 7 bases and J gave up 4 bases, with 13 bases separating them. Looked up from germline, CDR1 is MDHEN and CDR2 is SYDVKM. The CDR3 runs to 13 residues. The CDR3 reads CASTQGGGETQYF. CDR3 coding DNA: TGTGCCAGCACCCAGGGGGGGGGAGAGACCCAGTACTTC.

This clonotype was seen repeatedly, ten times or more. The genes are TRBV7-3 and TRBJ2-3; no reliable D call. The CDR3 runs to 17 residues. CDR1 and CDR2 from the germline V gene are SGHTA and FQGTGA. Trimming took off 1 base at V and 2 bases at J, with 16 bases between the two ends. DNA of the CDR3: TGTGCCAGCAGCTTAAGCGCACCGTCGTCGTTCACAGATACGCAGTATTTT. Amino acid sequence: CASSLSAPSSFTDTQYF.

Here the CDR3 reads CAISITGGSSGANVLTF. The DNA for the CDR3 is TGTGCCATCAGTATAACAGGGGGGAGCTCTGGGGCCAACGTCCTGACTTTC. V gene TRBV10-3 combines with J gene TRBJ2-6; 8 bases fit TRBD1. V gave up 5 bases and J gave up 0 bases; unmatched junction bases: 6. The CDR3 sequence is 17 residues long. Germline CDR1 reads ENHRY; CDR2 reads SYGVKD.

This clonotype showed up many times. The V call is TRBV27, the J call TRBJ2-7; possible D gene TRBD1, 6 bases. Germline V gives CDR1 MNHEY, CDR2 SMNVEV (reference sequence). The CDR3 totals 14 residues. V was cut by 3 bases and J by 3 bases, with 12 bases left in between. The chain's CDR3 is CASSLGTPDYEQYF. In nucleotides, the CDR3 is TGTGCCAGCAGTTTGGGGACACCGGACTACGAGCAGTACTTC.

At least ten counts were recorded for this clonotype. The chain couples TRBV10-3 to TRBJ1-1; TRBD1 matches 7 bases. The V segment lost 6 bases and the J segment 1 base; nucleotides outside the gene matches: 5. Germline loops: CDR1 ENHRY, CDR2 SYGVKD. The CDR3 totals 14 residues. The CDR3 region is CAIRGDSANTEAFF. CDR3 sequence (DNA): TGTGCCATCAGGGGGGACAGCGCGAACACTGAAGCTTTCTTT.

This clonotype was recorded many times. The V call is TRBV3-1, the J call TRBJ1-1; D may be TRBD1 (5 bases). V was trimmed by 4 bases and J by 8 bases, leaving 11 bases between them. Germline values: CDR1 LGHDT, CDR2 YNNKEL (reference sequence). CDR3 length: 12 residues. The DNA of the CDR3 is TGTGCCAGCAGCCCGGGGGAGGAAGAAGCTTTCTTT. Amino acids: CASSPGEEEAFF.

Comments on this clonotype: A read error may produce the germline difference seen at one junction end. The chain combines TRBV9 with TRBJ1-1; 7 bases are a match to TRBD1. There are 15 residues in the CDR3. Germline lookup yields CDR1 SGDLS and CDR2 YYNGEE. The CDR3: CASSGGGTVNAEAFF. CDR3 sequence (DNA): TGTGCCAGCAGCGGTGGGGGGACAGTGAACGCTGAAGCTTTCTTT.

This clonotype showed up many times. The genes are TRBV20-1 and TRBJ2-7, with D hard to call. V was clipped by 3 bases and J by 6 bases, with 12 bases between them. CDR1 DFQATT and CDR2 SNEGSKA come from the germline V gene (reference sequence). The CDR3 runs to 12 residues. CDR3 protein: CSASIKLGEQYF. Here the CDR3 DNA reads TGCAGTGCTAGTATCAAGCTGGGCGAGCAGTACTTC.

Worth noting for this clonotype: A read error may explain this, as a much larger clone is one base away. The chain couples TRBV10-3 to TRBJ1-2; the D gene is possibly TRBD1 (6 bases). Germline loops: CDR1 ENHRY, CDR2 SYGVKD. This CDR3 comprises 15 residues. Written as DNA, the CDR3 is TGTGCCATCAGTGTAGGCTCAGGGGAGAACTATGACTACACCTTC. Translating gives CAISVGSGENYDYTF.

The chain links TRBV9 to TRBJ2-1, with 8 nucleotides matching TRBD2. The junction had 9 bases not matched to a gene; V was cut back by 4 bases and J by 3 bases. CDR3 length: 16 residues. Germline values: CDR1 SGDLS, CDR2 YYNGEE. As DNA, the CDR3 is TGTGCCAGCAGCTCCTCGGCTGGGACTAGCTACAATGAGCAGTTCTTC. This codes for CASSSSAGTSYNEQFF.

Many counts were recorded for this clonotype. Here the CDR3 DNA reads TGTGCCAGCAGTGTACTCCAGGGCGGCGGCAATCAGCCCCAGCATTTT. Encoded protein: CASSVLQGGGNQPQHF. The chain joins TRBV6-5 to TRBJ1-5; possibly TRBD1 for D (5 bases). V lost 5 bases, J lost 2 bases, and 16 bases lay in between. CDR1 and CDR2 (germline): MNHEY, SVGAGI. The CDR3 is 16 amino acids.

This clonotype was recorded at least ten times. The V and J genes are TRBV9 and TRBJ2-2; D unresolved. CDR1 is SGDLS, CDR2 YYNGEE, per germline. CDR3 length equals 14 residues. The V end lost 3 bases, the J end lost 2 bases, and 8 bases lay between the germline ends. CDR3 coding DNA: TGTGCCAGCAGCGCCCCCTCCAACACCGGGGAGCTGTTTTTT. It encodes CASSAPSNTGELFF.